This TCR beta chain was obtained from a study of monozygotic twins with inflammatory bowel disease (dated by TCRdb to the late 2010s). Regarding the complete study: In total, 30 or so monozygotic twin pairs made up the full study: 19 Danish pairs, all IBD-discordant, plus nine German pairs, of which four were IBD-concordant and five were IBD-discordant. The search for disease-associated traits relied mainly on comparing, within discordant pairs, IBD patients with their genetically identical healthy co-twins. Each individual had, on average, about 151 000 unique TCRalpha sequences and 181 000 unique TCRbeta sequences available for analysis.

The germline V gene (reference sequence) gives CDR1 as LNHDA and CDR2 as SQIVND. The CDR3, cysteine through phenylalanine, is 12 amino acids long. No DNA is recorded. From each donor, an approximately 2.6 ml peripheral blood sample was collected into PAXgene tubes and kept at -80 degrees C. Total RNA was isolated from whole blood with the PAXgene blood miRNA kit on an automated QIAcube, without T cell sorting. Peripheral blood from monozygotic twin pairs who were concordant or discordant for inflammatory bowel disease underwent deep TCRalpha and TCRbeta repertoire profiling using unique molecular barcoding. For every twin pair, smoking habits were documented, and each individual was categorised as a current, former or never smoker. Overall study results and their limits: Background noise and inter-individual variability may have been introduced into the repertoires by the differing immunosuppressive treatments among patients. Compared with healthy twins, IBD patients shared fewer clonotypes with other individuals, and the difference was most pronounced in patients with signs of disease activity. Repertoire similarity did not differ between concordant and discordant twins, which could be due to limited statistical power. IBD patients had lower TCRbeta repertoire diversity, measured by the inverse Simpson index, than their healthy co-twins. The results gave no support for a single strong signal or clonotype linked to IBD. Distinction between different T cell subtypes could not be achieved in the analysis.

As for this clonotype: No antigen is known for it.

Library preparation employed 5' RACE. The input for every TCR library was 3,500 to 4,000 ng of total RNA. For each sample, cDNA synthesis was carried out in eight separate reactions using SMARTScribe reverse transcriptase. During cDNA synthesis, template switching introduced unique molecular identifiers that contained a 6-nucleotide sample barcode. Two nested PCRs of roughly 16 and 10 cycles amplified the TCRalpha and TCRbeta cDNA, and bead purification followed each PCR. Before amplification, the cDNA was treated with uracil DNA-glycosylase and purified using the QIAquick PCR purification kit. The second PCR added Illumina TruSeq-compatible adapters along with sample-specific barcodes. TapeStation and Qubit were used to check library quality and concentration, and around 5.2 ng of each library went into the pool. Sequencing of pooled libraries was carried out on an Illumina HiSeq2500 single-index Rapid Run using 2 x 100 bp reads and custom sequencing primers. In the original analysis: MiGEC version 1.2.6 was used for UMI-based consensus assembly, which corrected PCR and sequencing errors. MiXCR version 2.1.1 was used to carry out V(D)J alignment, clonotype assembly and CDR3 extraction. Normalisation of gene usage, clonotype sharing and MAIT/NKT TCR abundance was achieved by analysing the top 1000, 10 000 and 20 000 clonotypes per sample. Diversity was computed as the inverse Simpson index with the vegan R package after downsampling to 27 000 UMIs. Paired Mann-Whitney U tests on discordant twin pairs were used, with Benjamini-Hochberg multiple-testing correction. The reads underwent TCRdb reprocessing, giving one record for each CDR3 protein sequence and no DNA. Clone size and V and J calls follow TCRdb, not the original study. The sample has 440,000 or so distinct CDR3 sequences on record. Around 2.3% of the sample rests with the top ten.

The sequenced material came from blood. This chain joins TRBV19 to TRBJ2-1. The TCR sequence derives from a human donor with ulcerative colitis or Crohn's disease, or a healthy co-twin of an affected twin (not recorded which). For the CDR3, the sequence is CASSTGLNEQFF. Here the CDR3 is joined to the reference TRBV19 and TRBJ2-1 genes, and the full variable domain is: DGGITQSPKYLFRKEGQNVTLSCEQNLNHDAMYWYRQDPGQGLRLIYYSQIVNDFQKGDIAEGYSVSREKKESFPLTVTSAQKNPTAFYLCASSTGLNEQFFGPGTRLTVL.